Each of the 11 T cell receptor beta chains below was sequenced from the same sample in a study of patients and donors after allogeneic stem cell transplantation. One entry per CDR3 protein, called by TCRdb with MiXCR from the RT-PCR reads. The sample shows approximately 170,000 distinct CDR3 sequences, 25% to 35% of them seen only once. The specimen was blood, either unsorted or a sorted T cell fraction (not recorded which). The receptor set was obtained from a human donor who was either an allogeneic HSCT recipient or a stem cell or donor lymphocyte infusion donor (not recorded which). It is not recorded whose cells these are; they may come from a transplant donor.

The chain couples TRBV28 to TRBJ2-3; weak D call: TRBD1 (6 bases). The CDR3 loop spans 13 amino acids. Trimming removed 5 bases at V and 2 bases at J, with 8 bases between. Germline V lookup: CDR1 MDHEN, CDR2 SYDVKM. The CDR3 region is CASSRDNTDTQYF. The CDR3 DNA sequence: TGTGCCAGCAGTAGGGACAACACAGATACGCAGTATTTT. Full variable domain (missing parts from reference TRBV28 and TRBJ2-3): DVKVTQSSRYLVKRTGEKVFLECVQDMDHENMFWYRQDPGLGLRLIYFSYDVKMKEKGDIPEGYSVSREKKERFSLILESASTNQTSMYLCASSRDNTDTQYFGPGTRLTVL.

This clonotype was observed once. This chain joins TRBV6-2 or TRBV6-3 and TRBJ2-7; D is undetermined. The germline V and J ends were trimmed by 3 bases and 3 bases, with 9 bases remaining between them. This CDR3 has 13 residues. In germline, CDR1 is MNHEY, CDR2 SVGEGT. The CDR3 DNA sequence: TGTGCCAGCAGTTATCCCTGGGACTACGAGCAGTACTTC. It encodes CASSYPWDYEQYF.

V gene TRBV4-1 combines with J gene TRBJ2-7, with D maybe TRBD2 (5 bases). Trimming pared 0 bases from V and 2 bases from J, leaving 14 bases between. Germline values: CDR1 MGHRA, CDR2 YSYEKL. CDR3 length: 16 residues. CDR3 residues: CASSQEPSGITYEQYF. The CDR3 DNA sequence: TGCGCCAGCAGCCAAGAACCCTCGGGAATCACCTACGAGCAGTACTTC.

This clonotype appeared once. The J gene is TRBJ2-7, the V gene TRBV6-2 or TRBV6-3; D tentatively reads TRBD1 or TRBD2 (5 bases each). Germline CDR1 MNHEY, CDR2 SVGEGT. CDR3 length: 12 amino acids. Trimming pared 10 bases from V and 6 bases from J, leaving 16 bases between. The CDR3 loop is CATTRGTSEQYF. CDR3 bases: TGTGCCACCACAAGGGGAACTAGCGAGCAGTACTTC.

This clonotype was observed a few times. The V gene is TRBV4-1, the J gene TRBJ2-1, with D possibly being TRBD2 (6 bases). The V gene lost 1 base and the J gene lost 2 bases, with 12 bases spanning the gap. Germline V gene sequence: CDR1 MGHRA, CDR2 YSYEKL. The CDR3 extends over 16 amino acids. The CDR3 is CASSQVGLAAYNEQFF. CDR3 in DNA: TGCGCCAGCAGCCAAGTAGGGTTAGCGGCCTACAATGAGCAGTTCTTC.

The genes are TRBV27 and TRBJ2-3; D may be TRBD1 or TRBD2 (6 bases each). V lost 7 bases to trimming and J lost 2 bases, with 22 bases between them. CDR3 length equals 17 residues. The V gene's germline CDR1 is MNHEY and CDR2 SMNVEV (reference sequence). Here the CDR3 DNA reads TGTGCCAGCAATTCCGGTCCGGGGGCAGTTTACACAGATACGCAGTATTTT. It codes for CASNSGPGAVYTDTQYF.

This chain joins TRBV4-2 and TRBJ2-7; 8 nucleotides align to TRBD2. The V segment lost 10 bases and the J segment 3 bases; nucleotides outside the gene matches: 8. The CDR3 has 13 amino acids. Germline V CDR1 and CDR2: LGHNA, YNFKEQ. The CDR3, as DNA: TGTGCCACCTCGAGCGGGAGAGACTACGAGCAGTACTTC. It translates to CATSSGRDYEQYF.

The chain joins TRBV6-5 to TRBJ2-7, with D unresolved. This CDR3 comprises 15 residues. In germline, CDR1 is MNHEY, CDR2 SVGAGI. V was trimmed by 0 bases and J by 2 bases, leaving 11 bases between them. The CDR3 is CASSYSGRNPYEQYF. The CDR3 DNA sequence: TGTGCCAGCAGTTACTCGGGCAGGAACCCCTACGAGCAGTACTTC.

The chain links TRBV6-2 or TRBV6-3 to TRBJ2-7, with 7 bases that match TRBD2. Germline assignment: CDR1 MNHEY and CDR2 SVGEGT. Losses at the gene ends were 2 bases for V and 8 bases for J; bases not matched to a gene: 9. The CDR3 spans 14 residues. The CDR3 region is CASSYPAGDNKQYF. DNA of the CDR3: TGTGCCAGCAGTTACCCGGCGGGAGACAACAAGCAGTACTTC.

The V call is TRBV28, the J call TRBJ1-2; D is perhaps TRBD1 (6 bases). The germline V gene encodes CDR1 MDHEN and CDR2 SYDVKM. This CDR3 has 14 amino acids. V shed 4 bases and J shed 3 bases, with 12 bases lying between them. The CDR3 DNA sequence: TGTGCCAGCAGTTCCGACAGGAGATACTATGGCTACACCTTC. It translates to CASSSDRRYYGYTF.

This clonotype was counted only a few times. The J gene is TRBJ2-1, the V gene TRBV24-1, with D perhaps given as TRBD1 or TRBD2 (6 bases each). The CDR3 is 15 residues long. Trimming took off 1 base at V and 5 bases at J, with 11 bases between the two ends. Germline CDR1 is KGHDR and CDR2 is SFDVKD. This CDR3 reads CATSDLGGSDNEQFF. CDR3 DNA: TGTGCCACCAGTGATTTAGGGGGGTCGGACAATGAGCAGTTCTTC.